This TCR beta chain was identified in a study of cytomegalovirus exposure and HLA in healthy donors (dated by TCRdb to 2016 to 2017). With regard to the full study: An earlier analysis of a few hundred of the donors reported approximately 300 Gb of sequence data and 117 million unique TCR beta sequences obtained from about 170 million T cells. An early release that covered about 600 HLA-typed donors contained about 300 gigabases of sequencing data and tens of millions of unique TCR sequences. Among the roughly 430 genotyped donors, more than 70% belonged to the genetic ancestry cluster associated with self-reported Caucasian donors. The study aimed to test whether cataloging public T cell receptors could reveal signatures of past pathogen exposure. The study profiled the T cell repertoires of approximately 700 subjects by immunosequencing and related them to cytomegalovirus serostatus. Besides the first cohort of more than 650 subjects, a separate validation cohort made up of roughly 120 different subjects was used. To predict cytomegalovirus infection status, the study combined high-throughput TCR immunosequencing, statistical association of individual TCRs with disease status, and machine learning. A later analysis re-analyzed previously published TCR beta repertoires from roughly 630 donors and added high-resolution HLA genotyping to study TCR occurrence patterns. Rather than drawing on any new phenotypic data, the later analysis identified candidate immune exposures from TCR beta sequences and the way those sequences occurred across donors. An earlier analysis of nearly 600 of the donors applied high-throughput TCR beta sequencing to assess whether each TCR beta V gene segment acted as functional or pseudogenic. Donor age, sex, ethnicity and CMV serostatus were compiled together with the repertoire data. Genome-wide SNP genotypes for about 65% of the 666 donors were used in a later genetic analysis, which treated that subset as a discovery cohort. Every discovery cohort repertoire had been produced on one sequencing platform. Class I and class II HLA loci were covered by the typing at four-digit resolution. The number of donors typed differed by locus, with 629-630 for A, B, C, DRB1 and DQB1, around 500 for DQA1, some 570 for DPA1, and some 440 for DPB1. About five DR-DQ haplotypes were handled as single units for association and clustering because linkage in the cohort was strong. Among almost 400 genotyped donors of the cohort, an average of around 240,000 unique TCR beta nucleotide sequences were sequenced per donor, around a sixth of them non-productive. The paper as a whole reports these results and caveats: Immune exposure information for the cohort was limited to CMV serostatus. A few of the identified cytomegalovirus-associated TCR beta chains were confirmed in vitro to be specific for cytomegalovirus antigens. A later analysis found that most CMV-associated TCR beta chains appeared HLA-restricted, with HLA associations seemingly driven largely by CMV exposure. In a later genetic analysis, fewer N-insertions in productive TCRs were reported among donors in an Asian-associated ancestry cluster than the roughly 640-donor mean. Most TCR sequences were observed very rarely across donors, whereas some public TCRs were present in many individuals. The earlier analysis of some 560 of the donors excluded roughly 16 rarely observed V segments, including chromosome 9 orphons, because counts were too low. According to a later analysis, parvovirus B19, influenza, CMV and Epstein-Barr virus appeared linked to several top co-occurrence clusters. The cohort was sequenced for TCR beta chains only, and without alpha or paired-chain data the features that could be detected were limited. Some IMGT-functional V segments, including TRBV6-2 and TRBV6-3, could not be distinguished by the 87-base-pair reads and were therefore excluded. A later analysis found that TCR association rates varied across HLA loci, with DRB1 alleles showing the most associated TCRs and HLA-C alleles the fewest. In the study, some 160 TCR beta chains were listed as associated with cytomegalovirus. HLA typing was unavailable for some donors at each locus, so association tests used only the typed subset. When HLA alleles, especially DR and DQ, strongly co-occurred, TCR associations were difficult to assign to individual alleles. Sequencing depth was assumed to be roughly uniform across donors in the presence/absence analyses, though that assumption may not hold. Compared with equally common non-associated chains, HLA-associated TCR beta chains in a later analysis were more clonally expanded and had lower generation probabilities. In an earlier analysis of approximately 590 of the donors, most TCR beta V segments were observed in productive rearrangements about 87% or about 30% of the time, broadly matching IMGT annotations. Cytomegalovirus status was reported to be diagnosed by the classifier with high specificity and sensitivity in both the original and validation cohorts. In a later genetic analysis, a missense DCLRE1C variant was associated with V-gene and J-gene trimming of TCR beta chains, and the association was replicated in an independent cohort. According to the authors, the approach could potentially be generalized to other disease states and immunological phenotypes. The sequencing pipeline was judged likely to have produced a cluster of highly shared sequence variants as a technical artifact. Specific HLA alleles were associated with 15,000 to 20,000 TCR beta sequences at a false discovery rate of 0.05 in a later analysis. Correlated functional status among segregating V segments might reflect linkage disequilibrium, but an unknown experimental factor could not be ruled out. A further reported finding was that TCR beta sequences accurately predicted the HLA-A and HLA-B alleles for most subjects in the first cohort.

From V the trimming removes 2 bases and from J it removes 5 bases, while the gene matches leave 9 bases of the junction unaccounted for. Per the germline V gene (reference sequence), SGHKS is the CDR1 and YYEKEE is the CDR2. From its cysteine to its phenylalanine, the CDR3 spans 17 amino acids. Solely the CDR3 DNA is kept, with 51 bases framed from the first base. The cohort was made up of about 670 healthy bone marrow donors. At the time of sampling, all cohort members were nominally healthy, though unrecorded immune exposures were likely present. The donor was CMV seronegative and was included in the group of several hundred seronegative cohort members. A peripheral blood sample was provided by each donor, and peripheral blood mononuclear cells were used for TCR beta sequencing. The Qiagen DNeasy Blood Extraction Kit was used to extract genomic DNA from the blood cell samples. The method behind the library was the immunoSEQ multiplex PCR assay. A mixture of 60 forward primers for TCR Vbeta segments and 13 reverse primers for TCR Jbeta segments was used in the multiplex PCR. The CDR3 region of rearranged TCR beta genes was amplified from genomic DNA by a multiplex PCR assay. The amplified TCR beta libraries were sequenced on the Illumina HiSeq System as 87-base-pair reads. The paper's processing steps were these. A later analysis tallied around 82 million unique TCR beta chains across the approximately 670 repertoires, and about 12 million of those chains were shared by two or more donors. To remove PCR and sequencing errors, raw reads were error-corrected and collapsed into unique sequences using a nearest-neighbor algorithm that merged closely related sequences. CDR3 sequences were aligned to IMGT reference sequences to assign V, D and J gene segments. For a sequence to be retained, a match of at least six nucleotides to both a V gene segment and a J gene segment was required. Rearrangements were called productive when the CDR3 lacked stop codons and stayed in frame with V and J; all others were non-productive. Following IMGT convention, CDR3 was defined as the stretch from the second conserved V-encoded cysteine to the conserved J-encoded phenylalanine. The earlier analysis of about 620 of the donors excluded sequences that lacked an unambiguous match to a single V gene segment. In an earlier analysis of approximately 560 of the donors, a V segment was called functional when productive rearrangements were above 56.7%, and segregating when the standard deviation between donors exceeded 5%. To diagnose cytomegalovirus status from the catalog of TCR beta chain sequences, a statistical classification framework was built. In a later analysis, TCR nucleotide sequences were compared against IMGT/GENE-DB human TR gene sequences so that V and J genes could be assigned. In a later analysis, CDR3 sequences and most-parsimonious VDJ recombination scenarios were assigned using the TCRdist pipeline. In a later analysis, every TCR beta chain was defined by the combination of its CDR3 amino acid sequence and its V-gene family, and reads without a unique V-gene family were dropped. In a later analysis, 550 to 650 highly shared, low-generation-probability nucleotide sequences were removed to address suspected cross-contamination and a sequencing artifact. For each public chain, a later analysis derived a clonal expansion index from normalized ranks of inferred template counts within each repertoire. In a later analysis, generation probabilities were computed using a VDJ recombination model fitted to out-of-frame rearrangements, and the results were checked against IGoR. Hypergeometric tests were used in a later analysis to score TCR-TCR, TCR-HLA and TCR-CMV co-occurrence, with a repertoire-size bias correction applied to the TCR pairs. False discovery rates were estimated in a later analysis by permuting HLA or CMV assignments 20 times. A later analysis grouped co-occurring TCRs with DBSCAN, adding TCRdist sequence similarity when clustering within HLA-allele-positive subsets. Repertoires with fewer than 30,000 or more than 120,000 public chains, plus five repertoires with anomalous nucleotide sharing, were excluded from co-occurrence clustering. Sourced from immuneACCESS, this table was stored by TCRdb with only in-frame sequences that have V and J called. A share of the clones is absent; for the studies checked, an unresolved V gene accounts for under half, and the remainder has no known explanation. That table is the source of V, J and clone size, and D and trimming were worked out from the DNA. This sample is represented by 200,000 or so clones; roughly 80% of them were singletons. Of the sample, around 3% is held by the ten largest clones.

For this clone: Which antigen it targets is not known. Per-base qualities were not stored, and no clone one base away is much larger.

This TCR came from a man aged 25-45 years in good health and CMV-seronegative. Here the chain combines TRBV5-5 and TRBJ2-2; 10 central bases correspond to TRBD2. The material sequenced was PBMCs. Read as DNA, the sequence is TGTGCCAGCAGCTTCACCAGCGGGGGGGTCTGGACCGGGGAGCTGTTTTTT. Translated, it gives CASSFTSGGVWTGELFF. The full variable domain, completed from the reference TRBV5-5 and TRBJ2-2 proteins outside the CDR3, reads DAGVTQSPTHLIKTRGQQVTLRCSPISGHKSVSWYQQVLGQGPQFIFQYYEKEERGRGNFPDRFSARQFPNYSSELNVNALLLGDSALYLCASSFTSGGVWTGELFFGEGSRLTVL.